The TCR beta chain under discussion was sequenced for a study of regulatory and conventional T cells in RAG deficiency. Study-wide results and caveats: Treg unique TCR beta sequences were about 100-fold fewer in Omenn syndrome and CID/AS patients than controls. Shannon entropy was markedly lower and Simpson indices higher in RAG-deficient patients than control T-cell subsets.

Germline-derived CDR1 and CDR2 are SGHDT and YYEEEE. The CDR3 loop spans 14 amino acids. V gave up 9 bases and J gave up 2 bases, with 15 bases separating them. Using immunoSEQ multiplex PCR, the repertoire was profiled, and TCRdb retains in-frame clones only, with some absent. The data hold 30,000 to 40,000 clones, with about 76% observed a single time. The sample holds a few counts of this clone. Its specificity is not known. The sorted conventional CD4+ T cells were CD25-low and CD127-high, with genomic DNA sequenced. This sample was also put to use in a study of regulatory T cells. From that second work: The primer mix had 52 TRBV and 13 TRBJ primers. In patients, unique TRB V-J pairs were restricted and V/J usage skewed, especially in Tregs.

The clonotype comes from a human donor in good health. The specimen sequenced was CD4+ effector T cells sorted from blood. The chain recombines TRBV5-6 with TRBJ1-5; D not certain. CDR3 nucleotides: TGTGCCATCAACATAAGGGTTGGCAATCAGCCCCAGCATTTT. Translating gives CAINIRVGNQPQHF. The whole variable domain, filled in from reference TRBV5-6 and TRBJ1-5, reads DAGVTQSPTHLIKTRGQQVTLRCSPKSGHDTVSWYQQALGQGPQFIFQYYEEEERQRGNFPDRFSGHQFPNYSSELNVNALLLGDSALYLCAINIRVGNQPQHFGDGTRLSIL.